The clone carrying this T cell receptor (beta chain) occurred many times. The CDR3 extends over 13 amino acids. From germline, CDR1 is MGHRA and CDR2 YSYEKL. Trimming took off 5 bases at V and 4 bases at J, with 9 bases between the two ends. The record originates from a study of T cell repertoires in cytomegalovirus infection. In TCRdb, the reads were re-called with MiXCR into one record per CDR3 protein. The sample consists of 100,000 to 150,000 distinct CDR3 sequences, almost 9% of them appearing once. This chain joins TRBV4-1 and TRBJ2-1, with D possibly being TRBD1 or TRBD2 (5 bases each). The sequence came from a human donor in good health (CMV status not recorded). Some clones in this sample may be carry-over from other donors' samples. The sequenced material came from PBMCs. In nucleotides, the CDR3 is TGCGCCAGCAGCGAGGGGCCATACAATGAGCAGTTCTTC. Translated: CASSEGPYNEQFF.